This T cell receptor (beta chain) was sequenced during a study of T cells in Graves' hyperthyroidism and ophthalmopathy. TCR beta CDR3 region amplification was performed from RNA transcripts. RT-PCR in the first round (using the HTBI primer set) targeted the TCR CDR3. TCRdb re-derived calls from the multiplex PCR reads in MiXCR, one entry per CDR3 protein. Among some 620,000 distinct CDR3 sequences listed, 15% to 20% were seen once. The CDR3 sequence is 15 residues long. Germline assignment: CDR1 SNHLY and CDR2 FYNNEI. J was trimmed by 3 bases and V by 7 bases; bases with no gene match: 5. Hyperthyroidism was newly diagnosed in patients aged 18 to 65 (duration under 2 months).

The chain is built from TRBV2 and TRBJ2-7, with 14 bases matching TRBD2. Sequenced input: blood. The source is a woman in her 30s with Graves' hyperthyroidism. The CDR3 bases are TGTGCCAGCATTGCGACTAGCGGGAGGGGCTACGAGCAGTACTTC. Amino acid sequence: CASIATSGRGYEQYF.